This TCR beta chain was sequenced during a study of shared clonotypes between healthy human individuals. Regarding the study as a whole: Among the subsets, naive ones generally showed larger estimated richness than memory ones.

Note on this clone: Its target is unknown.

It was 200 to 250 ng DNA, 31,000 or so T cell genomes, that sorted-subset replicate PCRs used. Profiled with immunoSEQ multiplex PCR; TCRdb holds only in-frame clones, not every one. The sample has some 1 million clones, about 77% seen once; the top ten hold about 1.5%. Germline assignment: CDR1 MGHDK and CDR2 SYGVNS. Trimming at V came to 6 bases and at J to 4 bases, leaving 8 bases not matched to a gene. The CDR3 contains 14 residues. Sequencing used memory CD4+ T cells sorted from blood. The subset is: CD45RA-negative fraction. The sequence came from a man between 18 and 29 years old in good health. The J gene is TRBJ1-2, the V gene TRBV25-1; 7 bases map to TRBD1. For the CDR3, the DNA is TGTGCCAGCAGGGGAACAGGGGTATTCTATGGCTACACCTTC. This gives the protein CASRGTGVFYGYTF.